Shown below are 10 T cell receptor beta chains from a single sample sequenced in a study of T cells after yellow fever vaccination. From the 5' RACE reads, TCRdb called clonotypes with MiXCR, one entry per CDR3 protein. The table records 100,000 to 150,000 distinct CDR3 sequences, 12% to 15% of them present only once. The sequences come from CD8+ T cells sorted from PBMCs, collected 5 days after the yellow fever booster vaccination. The source of these receptors is a man aged 18 to 35 who received the YFV17D yellow fever vaccine.

The table lists this clonotype with a few counts. The rearrangement uses TRBV20-1 and TRBJ2-7; a possible D gene is TRBD1 (6 bases). This CDR3 has 15 residues. V lost 0 bases to trimming and J lost 0 bases, with 12 bases between them. Germline V gene lookup returns CDR1 DFQATT and CDR2 SNEGSKA (reference sequence). The DNA of the CDR3 is TGCAGTGCTAGAGATGGACAGCGGAGCTCCTACGAGCAGTACGTC. Protein: CSARDGQRSSYEQYV.

The V gene is TRBV20-1, the J gene TRBJ2-7; maybe TRBD2 (6 bases). Looked up from germline, CDR1 is DFQATT and CDR2 is SNEGSKA (reference sequence). This CDR3 region has 15 residues. Trimming stripped 0 bases from V and 0 bases from J, with 12 bases between. The chain's CDR3 is CSARDRRGHSYEQYF. The CDR3 nucleotides are TGCAGTGCTAGAGATAGGCGGGGCCACTCCTACGAGCAGTACTTC.

V is TRBV4-2 and J is TRBJ1-1; D gene unclear. Per germline, CDR1 LGHNA and CDR2 YNFKEQ. The CDR3 consists of 10 residues. Trimming took 9 bases from V and 2 from J, leaving 4 bases between them. CDR3 in amino acids: CASGNTEAFF. Written as DNA, the CDR3 is TGTGCCAGTGGTAACACTGAAGCTTTCTTT.

This sequence joins TRBV6-1 and TRBJ1-1; D gene uncertain. CDR3 length: 14 residues. The germline V gene has CDR1 MNHNS and CDR2 SASEGT. The V end was cut by 2 bases, the J end by 3 bases, with 10 bases between. CDR3 region: CASSESTADTEAFF. DNA of the CDR3: TGTGCCAGCAGTGAATCGACGGCCGACACTGAAGCTTTCTTT.

The chain couples TRBV2 to TRBJ2-3; 8 bases map to TRBD2. The CDR3 contains 17 residues. V was pared by 4 bases and J by 1 base, with 10 bases of the junction left unmatched. Germline V gene lookup returns CDR1 SNHLY and CDR2 FYNNEI. The CDR3 loop reads CASSGPGGLKGTDTQYF. Written as DNA, the CDR3 is TGTGCCAGCAGTGGCCCGGGGGGGCTTAAGGGCACAGATACGCAGTATTTT.

This clonotype was observed a few times. The rearrangement uses TRBV15 and TRBJ2-5, with D tentatively TRBD1 or TRBD2 (5 bases each). V lost 8 bases, J lost 3 bases, and 13 bases lay in between. The CDR3 is made up of 13 amino acids. CDR1 is LNHNV, CDR2 YYDKDF, per germline (reference sequence). The CDR3 DNA sequence: TGTGCCACCGGGACCCCCCCGGAAGAGACCCAGTACTTC. Residues: CATGTPPEETQYF.

The CDR3 spells CASSWDGTMPYEQYV. CDR3 bases: TGTGCCAGCAGTTGGGACGGGACGATGCCCTACGAGCAGTACGTC. The V call is TRBV6-2 or TRBV6-3, the J call TRBJ2-7; D may be TRBD1 or TRBD2 (5 bases each). Trimming pared 4 bases from V and 2 bases from J, leaving 15 bases between. The CDR3 spans 15 residues. Germline loops: CDR1 MNHEY, CDR2 SVGEGT.

The rearrangement uses TRBV5-1 and TRBJ1-1, with TRBD1 matching 11 bases. Trimming removed 2 bases from V and 4 bases from J; junction bases left unmatched: 4. Germline V gene data show CDR1 as SGHRS and CDR2 as YFSETQ. The length of the CDR3 is 15 residues. CDR3 DNA: TGCGCCAGCAGCTTCGGGACAGGGGGAAGCACTGAAGCTTTCTTT. It is translated as CASSFGTGGSTEAFF. The full variable domain, completed using reference TRBV5-1 and TRBJ1-1, is KAGVTQTPRYLIKTRGQQVTLSCSPISGHRSVSWYQQTPGQGLQFLFEYFSETQRNKGNFPGRFSGRQFSNSRSEMNVSTLELGDSALYLCASSFGTGGSTEAFFGQGTRLTVV.

This clonotype was seen a few times. The gene calls are TRBV7-8 and TRBJ2-1; 8 bases fit TRBD1. The CDR3 loop spans 13 amino acids. The V gene's germline CDR1 is SGHVS and CDR2 FQNEAQ. The V gene end was trimmed by 8 bases and the J gene end by 5 bases; junction bases not matched to a gene: 5. The CDR3 nucleotides are TGTGCCAGCCGCCAGGGGGCCCACAATGAGCAGTTCTTC. Translation gives CASRQGAHNEQFF.

This clonotype was counted a few times. The V gene is TRBV4-1, the J gene TRBJ1-1; TRBD1 is a possible D gene (5 bases). Trimming pared 4 bases from V and 1 base from J, leaving 16 bases between. Germline V lookup: CDR1 MGHRA, CDR2 YSYEKL. The CDR3 has 16 residues. This chain's CDR3 is CASSLVLWTPNTEAFF. The CDR3 coding sequence is TGCGCCAGCAGCCTTGTCCTCTGGACACCGAACACTGAAGCTTTCTTT.